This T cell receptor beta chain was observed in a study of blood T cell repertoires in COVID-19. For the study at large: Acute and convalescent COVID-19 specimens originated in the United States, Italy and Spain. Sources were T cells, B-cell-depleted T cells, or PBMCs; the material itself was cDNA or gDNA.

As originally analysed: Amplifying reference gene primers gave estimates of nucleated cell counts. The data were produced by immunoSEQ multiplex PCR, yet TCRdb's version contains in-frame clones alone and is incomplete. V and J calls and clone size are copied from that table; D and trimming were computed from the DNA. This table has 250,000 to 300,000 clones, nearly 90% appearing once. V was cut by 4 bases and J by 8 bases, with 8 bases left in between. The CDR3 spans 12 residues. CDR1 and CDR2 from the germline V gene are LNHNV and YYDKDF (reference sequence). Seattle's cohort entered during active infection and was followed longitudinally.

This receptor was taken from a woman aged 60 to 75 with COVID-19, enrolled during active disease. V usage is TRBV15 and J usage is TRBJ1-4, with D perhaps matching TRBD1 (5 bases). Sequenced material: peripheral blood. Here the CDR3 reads CATSINREKLFF. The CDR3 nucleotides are TGTGCCACCAGCATTAACAGGGAAAAACTGTTTTTT.